The rows below give T cell receptor beta chains drawn from one sample of a study of T cells in narcolepsy. The repertoire was sequenced with immunoSEQ multiplex PCR; TCRdb's copy has only in-frame clones and lacks some. The sample lists tens of thousands of clones; less than 85% were seen once. Sequenced input: CD45RA- memory CD4+ T cells from PBMCs. The receptors come from a human donor with narcolepsy. The CDR3 runs from the conserved cysteine through the conserved F or W. The order of the fields is J gene, V gene, D gene, CDR3 protein. A D gene is named only where the DNA matches it firmly.

TRBJ1-4,TRBV7-2,.,CASSLAEGEKLFF
TRBJ2-3,TRBV5-6,TRBD2,CASSLEYGLERRSQYF
TRBJ1-6,TRBV30,.,CAWSTGLNSPLHF
TRBJ2-3,TRBV28,.,CASSFGLNAQYF
TRBJ2-5,TRBV5-6,TRBD1,CASITGQGAGETQYF
TRBJ1-1,TRBV19,.,CASTTVLMNTEAFF
TRBJ1-5,TRBV5-1,.,CASSLGGSAVDQPQHF
TRBJ1-5,TRBV30,.,CAWSAGADQPQHF
TRBJ1-2,TRBV9,.,CASSVEAVTVGAGYTF
TRBJ1-5,TRBV7-2,.,CASSLRGQPQHF
TRBJ1-1,TRBV25-1,.,CASSEPGDTEAFF
TRBJ2-7,TRBV19,TRBD2,CASSLIAGGDSYEQYF
TRBJ1-5,TRBV6-1,.,CASRPRTMEGQPQHF
TRBJ2-5,TRBV5-4,.,CASSLVSTGTQYF
TRBJ1-4,TRBV7-8,.,CASSLDRDKLFF
TRBJ2-3,TRBV28,.,CATVATSTDTQYF
TRBJ2-3,TRBV5-1,TRBD2,CASTLVTGGQDTQYF
TRBJ2-4,TRBV6-5,.,CASSPGSPKQNIQYF
TRBJ2-3,TRBV12-5,TRBD1,CASGPGQGYQDTQYF
TRBJ1-2,TRBV7-2,.,CASSLGRADGYTF
TRBJ2-2,TRBV6-5,.,CASSYRTVPNTGELFF
TRBJ1-2,TRBV7-9,.,CASTTMGDPPRGYTF
TRBJ2-1,TRBV29-1,.,CSVDKQFF
TRBJ1-3,TRBV2,TRBD1,CASSLAGGQGGGNTIYF
TRBJ1-3,TRBV4-3,.,CASSQDAISGNTIYF
TRBJ1-5,TRBV10-1,.,CASSESPKGSNQPQHF
TRBJ2-3,TRBV6-5,.,CASSSGWVGTDTQYF
TRBJ1-2,TRBV4-1,.,CASSPPRNIFYGYTF
TRBJ1-4,TRBV6-9,TRBD1,CATTDRERREKLFF
TRBJ1-1,TRBV5-6,TRBD1,CASSLAGGTANTEAFF
TRBJ2-4,TRBV15,.,CATSTTGAKNIQYF
TRBJ1-2,TRBV11-2,.,CASSSSGHRGSYTF
TRBJ1-1,TRBV19,TRBD1,CASSSDRAGEAFF
TRBJ2-7,TRBV7-9,TRBD2,CASSSRLAGATHEQYF
TRBJ2-5,TRBV7-8,.,CASSLRSGREETQYF
TRBJ1-6,TRBV18,.,CASSPRVTELALHF
TRBJ2-5,TRBV7-6,TRBD2,CASSLRTSAQETQYF
TRBJ2-3,TRBV6-1,.,CASSEMGNTDTQYF
TRBJ2-1,TRBV11-2,.,CASSLGFTRDEQFF
TRBJ2-5,TRBV30,.,CAWSRPEQETQYF
TRBJ2-3,TRBV11-2,TRBD2,CASSPLAGGWNTQYF
TRBJ2-6,TRBV9,.,CASSPRRAGIRSGANVLTF
TRBJ2-1,TRBV6-5,.,CASSYDTLRGTEQFF